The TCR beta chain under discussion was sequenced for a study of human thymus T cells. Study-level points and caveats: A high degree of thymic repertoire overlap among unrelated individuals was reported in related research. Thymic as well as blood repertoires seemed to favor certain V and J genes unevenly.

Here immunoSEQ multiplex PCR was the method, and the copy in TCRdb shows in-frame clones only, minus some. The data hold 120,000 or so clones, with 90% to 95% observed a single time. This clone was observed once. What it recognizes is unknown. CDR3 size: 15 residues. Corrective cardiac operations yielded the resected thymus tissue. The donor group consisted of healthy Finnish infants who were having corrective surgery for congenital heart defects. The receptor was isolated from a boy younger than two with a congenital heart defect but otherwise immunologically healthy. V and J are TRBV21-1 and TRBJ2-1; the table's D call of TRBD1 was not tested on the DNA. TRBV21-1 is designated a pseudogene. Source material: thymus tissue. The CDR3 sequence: CASTVGGRAYNEQFF. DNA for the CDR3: TGTGCCAGCACCGTTGGGGGCAGGGCCTACAATGAGCAGTTCTTC.